This TCR beta chain was profiled in a study of cytomegalovirus exposure and HLA in healthy donors. For the study at large: Ancestry clustering placed roughly four fifths of roughly 410 genotyped donors in the Caucasian-associated cluster.

With regard to this clone: The antigen is undetermined.

The PCR had 60 Vbeta and 13 Jbeta primers. TCRdb's copy holds only in-frame clones and misses some; the assay was immunoSEQ multiplex PCR. The sample shows about 170,000 clones, over 60% of them seen only once. This CDR3 has 15 residues. The V end lost 2 bases, the J end lost 0 bases, and 9 bases lay between the germline ends. The germline CDR1 and CDR2 sequences are SGHVS and FNYEAQ. Study-level findings and limits: Prior analysis indicated that the majority of TCR beta V segments exhibited productivity approximately 90% or approximately 30% of the time. Within a later analysis, the majority of CMV-associated TCR beta chains appeared HLA-restricted.

The chain carries TRBV7-6 and TRBJ2-3; tentatively, D is TRBD2 (6 bases). This clonotype was obtained from a girl aged 5 to 17 in good health and CMV-seronegative. Material for sequencing was PBMCs. The CDR3: CASSLTSKSTDTQYF. CDR3 nucleotide sequence: TGTGCCAGCAGCTTAACTAGCAAGAGCACAGATACGCAGTATTTT. The complete variable domain, with remaining parts taken from reference TRBV7-6 and TRBJ2-3, reads GAGVSQSPRYKVTKRGQDVALRCDPISGHVSLYWYRQALGQGPEFLTYFNYEAQQDKSGLPNDRFSAERPEGSISTLTIQRTEQRDSAMYRCASSLTSKSTDTQYFGPGTRLTVL.